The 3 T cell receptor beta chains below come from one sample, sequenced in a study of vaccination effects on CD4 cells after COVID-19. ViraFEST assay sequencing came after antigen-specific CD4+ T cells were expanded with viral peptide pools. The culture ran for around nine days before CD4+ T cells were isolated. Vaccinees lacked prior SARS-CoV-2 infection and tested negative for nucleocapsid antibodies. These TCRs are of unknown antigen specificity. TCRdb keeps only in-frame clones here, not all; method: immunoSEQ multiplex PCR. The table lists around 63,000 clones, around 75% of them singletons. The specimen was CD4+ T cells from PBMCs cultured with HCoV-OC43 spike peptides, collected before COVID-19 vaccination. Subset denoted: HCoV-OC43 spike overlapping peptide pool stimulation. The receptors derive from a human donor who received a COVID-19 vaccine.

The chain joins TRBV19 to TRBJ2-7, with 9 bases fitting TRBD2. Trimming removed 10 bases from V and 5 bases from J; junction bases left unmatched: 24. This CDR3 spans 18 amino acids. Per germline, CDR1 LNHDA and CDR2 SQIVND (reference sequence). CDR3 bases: TGTGCCAACCGGGGGAAGCAAGCGGGGGGCCGTGTTAAAAACGAGCAGTACGTC. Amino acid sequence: CANRGKQAGGRVKNEQYV.

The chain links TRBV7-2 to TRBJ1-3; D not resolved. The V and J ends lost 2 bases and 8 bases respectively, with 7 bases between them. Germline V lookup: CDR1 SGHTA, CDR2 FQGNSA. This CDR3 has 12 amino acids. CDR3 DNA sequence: TGTGCCAGCAGCTTATCTATCCACACCATATATTTT. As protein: CASSLSIHTIYF.

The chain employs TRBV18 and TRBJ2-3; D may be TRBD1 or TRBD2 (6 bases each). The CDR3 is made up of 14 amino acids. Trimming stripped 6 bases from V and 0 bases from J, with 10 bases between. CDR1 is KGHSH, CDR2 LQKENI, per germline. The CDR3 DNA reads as TGTGCCAGCTCTAGGGGGGCCAGCACAGATACGCAGTATTTT. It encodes CASSRGASTDTQYF.